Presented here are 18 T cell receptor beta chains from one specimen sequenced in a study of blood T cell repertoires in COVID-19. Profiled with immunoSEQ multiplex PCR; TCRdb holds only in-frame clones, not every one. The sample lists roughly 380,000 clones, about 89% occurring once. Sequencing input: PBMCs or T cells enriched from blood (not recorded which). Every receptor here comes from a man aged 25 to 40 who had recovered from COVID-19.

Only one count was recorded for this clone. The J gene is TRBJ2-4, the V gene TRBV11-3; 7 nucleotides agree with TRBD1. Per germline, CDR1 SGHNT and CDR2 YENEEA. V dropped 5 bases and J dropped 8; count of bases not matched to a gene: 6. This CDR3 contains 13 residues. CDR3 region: CASSRGGADIQYF. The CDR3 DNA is TGTGCCAGCAGCCGAGGGGGCGCGGACATTCAGTACTTC.

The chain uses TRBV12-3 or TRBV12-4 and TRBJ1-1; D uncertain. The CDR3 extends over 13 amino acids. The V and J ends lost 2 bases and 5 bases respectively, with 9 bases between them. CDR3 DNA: TGTGCCAGCAGTTTAATCTCTGTGACTGAAGCTTTCTTT. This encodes CASSLISVTEAFF.

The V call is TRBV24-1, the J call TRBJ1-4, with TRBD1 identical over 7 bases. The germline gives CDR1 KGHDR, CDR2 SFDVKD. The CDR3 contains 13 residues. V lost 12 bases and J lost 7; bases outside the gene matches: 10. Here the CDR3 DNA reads TGTGCCTTATGGCCAGGGGGTAGTGAAAAACTGTTTTTT. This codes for CALWPGGSEKLFF.

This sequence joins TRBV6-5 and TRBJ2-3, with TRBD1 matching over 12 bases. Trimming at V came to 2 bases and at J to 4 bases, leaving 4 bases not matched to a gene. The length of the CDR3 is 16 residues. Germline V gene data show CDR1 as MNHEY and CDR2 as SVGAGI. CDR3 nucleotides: TGTGCCAGCAGTTACCCGGGACAGGGGGCAGCAGATACGCAGTATTTT. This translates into CASSYPGQGAADTQYF.

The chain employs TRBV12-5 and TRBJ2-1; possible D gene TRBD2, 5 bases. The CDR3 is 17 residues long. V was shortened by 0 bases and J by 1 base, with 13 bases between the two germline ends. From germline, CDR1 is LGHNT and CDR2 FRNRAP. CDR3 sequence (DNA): TGTGCTAGTGGTTTGGTACTAGGTAGGCTATCCTACAATGAGCAGTTCTTC. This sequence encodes CASGLVLGRLSYNEQFF.

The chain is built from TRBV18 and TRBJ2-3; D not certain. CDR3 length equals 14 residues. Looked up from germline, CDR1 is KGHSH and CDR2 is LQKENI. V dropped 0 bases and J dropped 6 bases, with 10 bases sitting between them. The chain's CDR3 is CASSPPALPDTQYF. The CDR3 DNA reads TGTGCCAGCTCACCACCAGCGCTCCCGGATACGCAGTATTTT.

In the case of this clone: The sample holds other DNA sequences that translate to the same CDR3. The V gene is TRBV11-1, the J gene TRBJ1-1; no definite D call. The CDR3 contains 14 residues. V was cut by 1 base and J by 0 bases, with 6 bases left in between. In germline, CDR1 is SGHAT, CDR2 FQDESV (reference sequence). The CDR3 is CASSLGGLNTEAFF. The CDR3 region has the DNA TGTGCCAGCAGCTTAGGTGGCTTGAACACTGAAGCTTTCTTT.

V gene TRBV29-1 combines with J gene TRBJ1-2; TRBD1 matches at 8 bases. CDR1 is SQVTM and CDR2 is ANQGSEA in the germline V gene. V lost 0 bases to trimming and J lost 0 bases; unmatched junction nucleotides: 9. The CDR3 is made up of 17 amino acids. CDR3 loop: CSVEDRVVTGANYGYTF. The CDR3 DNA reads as TGCAGCGTTGAAGATCGTGTGGTGACAGGGGCTAACTATGGCTACACCTTC.

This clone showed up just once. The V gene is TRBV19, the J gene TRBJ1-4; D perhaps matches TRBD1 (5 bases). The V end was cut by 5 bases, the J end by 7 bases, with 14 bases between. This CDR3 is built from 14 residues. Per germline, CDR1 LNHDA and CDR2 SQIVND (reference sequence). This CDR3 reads CASSGLGGSEKLFF. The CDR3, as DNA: TGTGCCAGTAGTGGATTGGGGGGAAGTGAAAAACTGTTTTTT.

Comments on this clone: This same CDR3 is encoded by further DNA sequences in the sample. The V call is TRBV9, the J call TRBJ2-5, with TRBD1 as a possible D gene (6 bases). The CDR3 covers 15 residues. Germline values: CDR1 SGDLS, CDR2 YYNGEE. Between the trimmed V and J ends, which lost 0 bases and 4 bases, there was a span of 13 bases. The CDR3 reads CASSVAPGGRETQYF. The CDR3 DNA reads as TGTGCCAGCAGCGTAGCGCCTGGGGGCCGAGAGACCCAGTACTTC.

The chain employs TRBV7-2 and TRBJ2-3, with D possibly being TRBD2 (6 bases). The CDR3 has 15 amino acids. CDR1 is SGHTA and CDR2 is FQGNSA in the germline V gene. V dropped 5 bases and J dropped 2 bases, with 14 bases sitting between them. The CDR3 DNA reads TGTGCCAGCAGCCGCGCGGGGACCCACACAGATACGCAGTATTTT. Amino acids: CASSRAGTHTDTQYF.

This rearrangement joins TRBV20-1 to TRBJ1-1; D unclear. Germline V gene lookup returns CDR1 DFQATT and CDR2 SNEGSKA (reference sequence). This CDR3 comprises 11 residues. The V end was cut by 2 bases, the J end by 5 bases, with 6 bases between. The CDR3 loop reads CSARRETEAFF. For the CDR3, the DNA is TGCAGTGCTAGAAGGGAGACTGAAGCTTTCTTT.

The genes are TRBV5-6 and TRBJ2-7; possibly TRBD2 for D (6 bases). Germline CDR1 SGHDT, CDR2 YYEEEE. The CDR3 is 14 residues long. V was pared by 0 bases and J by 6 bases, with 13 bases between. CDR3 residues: CASSLAGRDFEQYF. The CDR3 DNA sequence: TGTGCCAGCAGCTTGGCTGGCAGGGACTTCGAGCAGTACTTC.

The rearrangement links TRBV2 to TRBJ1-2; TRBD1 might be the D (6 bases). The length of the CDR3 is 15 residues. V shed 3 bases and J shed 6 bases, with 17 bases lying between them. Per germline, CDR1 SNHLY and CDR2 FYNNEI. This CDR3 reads CASSENLQGINGYTF. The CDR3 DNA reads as TGTGCCAGCAGTGAGAATCTACAGGGAATAAATGGCTACACCTTC.

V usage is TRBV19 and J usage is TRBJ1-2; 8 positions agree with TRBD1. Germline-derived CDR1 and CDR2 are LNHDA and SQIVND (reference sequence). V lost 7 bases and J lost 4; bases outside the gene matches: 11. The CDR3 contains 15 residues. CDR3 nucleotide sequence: TGTGCCAGTACCCCGAGGGAGACAGGGGCCTATGGCTACACCTTC. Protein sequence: CASTPRETGAYGYTF.

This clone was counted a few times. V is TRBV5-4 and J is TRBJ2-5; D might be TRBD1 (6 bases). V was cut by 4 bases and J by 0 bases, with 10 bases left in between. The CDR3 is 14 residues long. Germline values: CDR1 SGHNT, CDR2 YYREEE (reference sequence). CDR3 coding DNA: TGTGCCAGCAGCCCTGGGGGCCACCAAGAGACCCAGTACTTC. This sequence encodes CASSPGGHQETQYF.

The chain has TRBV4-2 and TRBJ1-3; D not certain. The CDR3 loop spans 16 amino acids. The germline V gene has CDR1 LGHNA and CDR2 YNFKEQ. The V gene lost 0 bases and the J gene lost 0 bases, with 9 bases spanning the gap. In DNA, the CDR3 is TGTGCCAGCAGCCAAGATTTACTCCTCTCTGGAAACACCATATATTTT. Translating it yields CASSQDLLLSGNTIYF.

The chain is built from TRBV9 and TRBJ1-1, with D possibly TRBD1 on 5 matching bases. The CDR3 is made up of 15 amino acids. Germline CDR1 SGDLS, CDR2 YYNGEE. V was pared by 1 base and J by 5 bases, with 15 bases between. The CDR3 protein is CASSVSGGLATEAFF. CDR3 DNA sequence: TGTGCCAGCAGCGTATCCGGGGGGTTGGCTACTGAAGCTTTCTTT.